This TCR beta chain originates from a study of monozygotic twins with cystic fibrosis. Data came from immunoSEQ multiplex PCR; TCRdb stores just in-frame clones and leaves some out. Of fewer than 15,000 clones listed, 85% are singletons. As for this clone: What it binds is unknown.

Findings of the study overall: In 13 of 16 pairs, V gene usage was closest to the co-twin's.

The CDR3 spans 14 residues. Germline V lookup: CDR1 SGHRS, CDR2 YFSETQ. The germline V and J ends were trimmed by 4 bases and 2 bases, with 12 bases remaining between them. The source is a man younger than 35 with cystic fibrosis. The sample taken for sequencing was blood. The V and J genes are TRBV5-1 and TRBJ1-2; D may be TRBD1 (5 bases). The CDR3 coding sequence is TGCGCCAGCAGCGACCCGACAGAGAACTATGGCTACACCTTC. It specifies CASSDPTENYGYTF.